What follows describes a single T cell receptor beta chain. The antigen remains undetermined. V lost 9 bases and J 2 bases, leaving 13 bases between the germline ends. Germline loops: CDR1 SGHRS, CDR2 YFSETQ. There are 13 residues in the CDR3. Via MiXCR, TCRdb re-called the RT-PCR reads, giving one row per CDR3 protein. The sample lists 450,000 to 500,000 distinct CDR3 sequences, 9.5% to 12% occurring once. This record belongs to a study of response to subunit inactivated influenza vaccine. Whole-study findings and limits: The authors suggested that few new T cells are recruited per seasonal influenza vaccination.

Here the sequenced sample was PBMCs from blood, taken roughly 47 days after vaccination. The source is a man in his forties or fifties who received an inactivated influenza vaccine. The chain carries TRBV5-1 and TRBJ2-3; maybe TRBD1 (5 bases). The CDR3 DNA is TGCGCCACCTCGCAGACAGTCACAGATACGCAGTATTTT. The encoded protein is CATSQTVTDTQYF.